This entry lists 30 T cell receptor beta chains sequenced from one sample in a study of OX40 agonist ivuxolimab in advanced cancers. Sequenced by immunoSEQ multiplex PCR; TCRdb stores in-frame clones only, minus some. The sample consists of around 94,000 clones, around 87% of them appearing once. The sample here was CD4+ or CD8+ T cells sorted from blood, taken in a trial of the OX40 agonist ivuxolimab. These receptors were collected from an adult with an advanced solid tumor such as melanoma, head and neck, liver or kidney cancer.

This chain links TRBV6-1 with TRBJ2-7, with D perhaps TRBD1 or TRBD2 (6 bases each). Germline V gives CDR1 MNHNS, CDR2 SASEGT. Trimming removed 10 bases at V and 0 bases at J, with 16 bases between. This CDR3 comprises 14 residues. This chain's CDR3 is CAIGVGGLSYEQYF. In DNA, the CDR3 is TGTGCCATCGGGGTCGGGGGCCTCTCCTACGAGCAGTACTTC.

This clone was detected once. The rearrangement links TRBV19 to TRBJ2-7; D may correspond to TRBD1 or TRBD2 (6 bases each). Germline CDR1 and CDR2: LNHDA and SQIVND (reference sequence). The CDR3 is made up of 16 amino acids. Trimming stripped 3 bases from V and 3 bases from J, with 18 bases between. CDR3 region: CASSMGAGMGNYEQYF. In nucleotides, the CDR3 is TGTGCCAGTAGTATGGGGGCGGGAATGGGGAACTACGAGCAGTACTTC.

The chain employs TRBV9 and TRBJ1-2, with D possibly being TRBD1 (6 bases). The germline gives CDR1 SGDLS, CDR2 YYNGEE. There are 15 residues in the CDR3. With 3 bases removed from V and 2 bases from J, the gap between germline ends came to 14 bases. The CDR3 region is CASSAQQGRNYGYTF. Here the CDR3 DNA reads TGTGCCAGCAGCGCCCAACAGGGCCGGAACTATGGCTACACCTTC. The full variable domain, its missing parts supplied by reference TRBV9 and TRBJ1-2, is DSGVTQTPKHLITATGQRVTLRCSPRSGDLSVYWYQQSLDQGLQFLIQYYNGEERAKGNILERFSAQQFPDLHSELNLSSLELGDSALYFCASSAQQGRNYGYTFGSGTRLTVV.

The V gene is TRBV5-6, the J gene TRBJ1-5, with a possible D match to TRBD1 (6 bases). The CDR3 runs to 13 residues. Deletions cut 0 bases from V and 9 bases from J, with 10 bases between. From germline, CDR1 is SGHDT and CDR2 YYEEEE. DNA for the CDR3: TGTGCCAGCAGCTTGGAGAGCAGGGGGCCCCAGCATTTT. Protein sequence: CASSLESRGPQHF.

The rearrangement links TRBV7-6 to TRBJ2-5, with D perhaps TRBD1 or TRBD2 (7 bases each). The CDR3 runs 15 residues. Germline CDR1 SGHVS, CDR2 FNYEAQ. V gave up 0 bases and J gave up 2 bases, with 10 bases separating them. The CDR3 region has the DNA TGTGCCAGCAGCTTAGCCAGGGGGGGACAAGAGACCCAGTACTTC. Translation gives CASSLARGGQETQYF.

The chain is built from TRBV6-1 and TRBJ2-5; 9 bases are shared with TRBD1. Germline CDR1 is MNHNS and CDR2 is SASEGT. The CDR3 totals 18 residues. Trimming removed 1 base from V and 6 bases from J; junction bases left unmatched: 15. The CDR3 is CASSEGTFRDRETKTQYF. CDR3 in DNA: TGTGCCAGCAGTGAAGGGACTTTTCGGGACAGGGAAACGAAGACCCAGTACTTC.

This chain uses TRBV7-8 with TRBJ1-3; the D is unclear. Trimming removed 3 bases from V and 0 bases from J, with 12 bases in between. This CDR3 contains 16 residues. Per the germline V gene, CDR1 is SGHVS and CDR2 is FQNEAQ. The CDR3 region is CASSFVKEYSGNTIYF. The CDR3 region has the DNA TGTGCCAGCAGCTTTGTGAAGGAATACTCTGGAAACACCATATATTTT.

J is TRBJ1-1 and V is TRBV6-5; 9 positions match TRBD1. The germline V gene has CDR1 MNHEY and CDR2 SVGAGI. The J segment lost 6 bases and the V segment lost 2 bases, leaving 10 bases of the junction unmatched. The CDR3 totals 16 residues. CDR3 DNA sequence: TGTGCCAGCAGTTACGCGACAGGGGGGAACGGGGCTGAAGCTTTCTTT. It yields the protein CASSYATGGNGAEAFF.

This rearrangement joins TRBV7-6 to TRBJ2-5; 12 bases agree with TRBD2. CDR1 and CDR2 from the germline V gene are SGHVS and FNYEAQ. Trimming removed 2 bases from V and 5 bases from J; junction bases left unmatched: 9. The CDR3 runs 17 residues. The CDR3 nucleotides read TGTGCCAGCAGCTTAACTAGCGGGGGGCACCGGGGGGAGACCCAGTACTTC. This encodes CASSLTSGGHRGETQYF.

This clone has only a few counts. This chain uses TRBV9 with TRBJ1-3; D is uncertain. From germline, CDR1 is SGDLS and CDR2 YYNGEE. This CDR3 has 14 residues. The V and J ends lost 3 bases and 3 bases respectively, with 10 bases between them. The CDR3 sequence: CASSATPSGNTIYF. The CDR3 DNA reads as TGTGCCAGCAGCGCAACGCCAAGTGGAAACACCATATATTTT. The full variable domain, in which reference TRBV9 and TRBJ1-3 provide the parts outside the CDR3, is DSGVTQTPKHLITATGQRVTLRCSPRSGDLSVYWYQQSLDQGLQFLIQYYNGEERAKGNILERFSAQQFPDLHSELNLSSLELGDSALYFCASSATPSGNTIYFGEGSWLTVV.

V gene TRBV5-1 combines with J gene TRBJ2-7; 9 bases align to TRBD1. The germline gives CDR1 SGHRS, CDR2 YFSETQ. The V segment lost 1 base and the J segment 7 bases; nucleotides outside the gene matches: 15. The CDR3 is 17 residues long. This CDR3 is CASSLRAGQQGAREQYF. DNA for the CDR3: TGCGCCAGCAGCTTGAGGGCGGGCCAACAGGGGGCGCGAGAGCAGTACTTC.

The rearrangement uses TRBV6-5 and TRBJ2-7, with TRBD1 identical over 10 bases. The germline gives CDR1 MNHEY, CDR2 SVGAGI. This CDR3 is built from 16 residues. J was trimmed by 0 bases and V by 3 bases; bases with no gene match: 5. In DNA, the CDR3 is TGTGCCAGCAGTTATTCGACAGGGGGCAGCTCCTACGAGCAGTACTTC. Encoded protein: CASSYSTGGSSYEQYF.

The V and J genes are TRBV6-5 and TRBJ2-5; D is perhaps TRBD2 (5 bases). Germline CDR1 and CDR2: MNHEY and SVGAGI. V was trimmed by 2 bases and J by 1 base, leaving 14 bases between them. This CDR3 is built from 16 residues. The CDR3 loop is CASSYRGETFQETQYF. DNA for the CDR3: TGTGCCAGCAGTTACCGTGGGGAGACGTTCCAAGAGACCCAGTACTTC.

The chain employs TRBV6-5 and TRBJ2-5, with D perhaps TRBD2 (6 bases). CDR1 is MNHEY and CDR2 is SVGAGI in the germline V gene. Trimming shortened V by 0 bases and J by 9 bases, and 17 bases separated the two germline ends. The length of the CDR3 is 15 residues. This CDR3 reads CASSYSSGVPGAQYF. Here the CDR3 DNA reads TGTGCCAGCAGTTACTCTAGCGGAGTCCCGGGGGCCCAGTACTTC.

As DNA, the CDR3 is TGTGCCAGCTCACCAGGGCTAGGGGGTGAGACCCAGTACTTC. Its protein product is CASSPGLGGETQYF. This chain links TRBV18 with TRBJ2-5; tentatively, D is TRBD1 (6 bases). Per germline, CDR1 KGHSH and CDR2 LQKENI. The length of the CDR3 is 14 residues. V dropped 2 bases and J dropped 5 bases, with 12 bases sitting between them.

This chain joins TRBV7-2 and TRBJ2-3, with D perhaps matching TRBD2 (6 bases). Trimming pared 1 base from V and 1 base from J, leaving 12 bases between. The CDR3 spans 16 residues. The germline CDR1 and CDR2 sequences are SGHTA and FQGNSA. In DNA form, the CDR3 reads TGTGCCAGCAGCTTAGTGGCTAGCGCCCGCACAGATACGCAGTATTTT. It translates to CASSLVASARTDTQYF.

This rearrangement joins TRBV10-2 to TRBJ2-5, with 9 bases lining up with TRBD1. From germline, CDR1 is WSHSY and CDR2 SAAADI. The CDR3 covers 16 residues. V trimming: 8 bases; J trimming: 0 bases; junction bases outside the gene matches: 10. Written as DNA, the CDR3 is TGCGCCAGCCGGGAATGGACAGGGGTAGACCAAGAGACCCAGTACTTC. Translating gives CASREWTGVDQETQYF.

V is TRBV6-6 and J is TRBJ2-5, with 14 bases matching TRBD2. This CDR3 comprises 16 residues. V was pared by 6 bases and J by 3 bases, with 6 bases of the junction left unmatched. CDR1 is MNHNY and CDR2 is SVGAGI in the germline V gene (reference sequence). Here the CDR3 reads CASSLTSGGVKETQYF. CDR3 sequence (DNA): TGTGCCAGCAGCCTGACTAGCGGGGGGGTAAAAGAGACCCAGTACTTC.

V gene TRBV5-1 combines with J gene TRBJ1-4; maybe TRBD1 (5 bases). Trimming pared 2 bases from V and 8 bases from J, leaving 19 bases between. CDR1 and CDR2 (germline): SGHRS, YFSETQ. The CDR3 is made up of 16 amino acids. The CDR3 nucleotides read TGCGCCAGCAGCTTTTCTCCAAGGTCGCGGGGCGAAAAACTGTTTTTT. Encoded protein: CASSFSPRSRGEKLFF.

The chain employs TRBV25-1 and TRBJ2-7, with 7 bases that match TRBD1. Germline V gene sequence: CDR1 MGHDK, CDR2 SYGVNS. The V gene end was trimmed by 11 bases and the J gene end by 6 bases; junction bases not matched to a gene: 10. The CDR3 has 12 residues. The CDR3 DNA is TGTGCCGGGGGACAGAGGCCTGGCGAGCAGTACTTC. Translated: CAGGQRPGEQYF.

The CDR3 here is CASSIRDRDYGYTF. The CDR3 DNA sequence: TGTGCCAGCAGTATCCGGGACAGGGACTATGGCTACACCTTC. The chain links TRBV6-1 to TRBJ1-2; 9 bases are a match to TRBD1. V lost 5 bases and J lost 3; bases outside the gene matches: 4. CDR1 and CDR2 (germline): MNHNS, SASEGT. The CDR3 is 14 amino acids.

The chain carries TRBV4-2 and TRBJ2-3, with TRBD2 identical over 11 bases. Germline assignment: CDR1 LGHNA and CDR2 YNFKEQ. The CDR3 is made up of 17 amino acids. Unmatched junction bases numbered 8, after V lost 1 base and J lost 5 bases. CDR3 in DNA: TGTGCCAGCAGCCAAGTGGTAGCGGGGGGGCCTCAAGATACGCAGTATTTT. As protein: CASSQVVAGGPQDTQYF.

This clone was counted a single time. The chain couples TRBV5-1 to TRBJ2-2; D is uncertain. The germline V gene has CDR1 SGHRS and CDR2 YFSETQ. This CDR3 contains 15 residues. The V end lost 1 base, the J end lost 6 bases, and 13 bases lay between the germline ends. CDR3 in amino acids: CASSLSVRSPGELFF. The CDR3 DNA reads TGCGCCAGCAGCTTGTCGGTCAGGAGTCCCGGGGAGCTGTTTTTT.

Here the CDR3 DNA reads TGCGCCAGCAGAAAGGGGATCGGGGAGCTGTTTTTT. This sequence encodes CASRKGIGELFF. This chain links TRBV5-1 with TRBJ2-2; TRBD1 might be the D (5 bases). Germline V CDR1 and CDR2: SGHRS, YFSETQ. Trimming cost V 5 bases and J 7 bases, with 9 bases left between them. The CDR3 consists of 12 residues. The variable domain in full, completed from reference TRBV5-1 and TRBJ2-2, reads KAGVTQTPRYLIKTRGQQVTLSCSPISGHRSVSWYQQTPGQGLQFLFEYFSETQRNKGNFPGRFSGRQFSNSRSEMNVSTLELGDSALYLCASRKGIGELFFGEGSRLTVL.

The genes are TRBV18 and TRBJ1-2; D unresolved. Trimming left V 0 bases short and J 1 base short, with 6 bases between. Germline V lookup: CDR1 KGHSH, CDR2 LQKENI. The CDR3 sequence is 14 residues long. DNA for the CDR3: TGTGCCAGCTCACCACCGTCCGTTAACTATGGCTACACCTTC. As protein: CASSPPSVNYGYTF.

The chain is built from TRBV28 and TRBJ1-6; D perhaps matches TRBD1 (6 bases). CDR3 length: 15 residues. Germline-derived CDR1 and CDR2 are MDHEN and SYDVKM. V gave up 4 bases and J gave up 9 bases, with 16 bases separating them. CDR3 DNA: TGTGCCAGCAGTTCAGGGGCTGCCTCCGGTTCACCCCTCCACTTT. Protein: CASSSGAASGSPLHF.

This clone occurred once. This rearrangement joins TRBV6-1 to TRBJ2-7, with D perhaps matching TRBD1 or TRBD2 (6 bases each). V shed 10 bases and J shed 3 bases, with 22 bases lying between them. Germline CDR1 reads MNHNS; CDR2 reads SASEGT. The CDR3 length is 15 residues. The DNA of the CDR3 is TGTGCCACCCATCGAGGAGGGGGAAAGGGCTACGAGCAGTACTTC. This gives the protein CATHRGGGKGYEQYF.

The rearrangement links TRBV19 to TRBJ2-1; a possible D gene is TRBD2 (6 bases). Germline CDR1 reads LNHDA; CDR2 reads SQIVND (reference sequence). CDR3 length equals 15 residues. The V and J ends lost 7 bases and 5 bases respectively, with 18 bases between them. In DNA form, the CDR3 reads TGTGCCAGTATGGACGGGGGAGGAAGGCACAATGAGCAGTTCTTC. It encodes CASMDGGGRHNEQFF.

The genes are TRBV6-5 and TRBJ2-7; the D gene is possibly TRBD1 (6 bases). This CDR3 has 16 residues. V was cut by 0 bases and J by 1 base, with 13 bases left in between. CDR1 is MNHEY and CDR2 is SVGAGI in the germline V gene. The CDR3: CASSYSATGTSYEQYF. The CDR3 DNA reads as TGTGCCAGCAGTTACTCGGCGACAGGTACTTCCTACGAGCAGTACTTC.

The V gene is TRBV7-2, the J gene TRBJ2-7; 10 positions match TRBD2. The germline V gene has CDR1 SGHTA and CDR2 FQGNSA. This CDR3 is 15 amino acids long. V gave up 5 bases and J gave up 3 bases; unmatched junction bases: 7. CDR3 nucleotides: TGTGCCAGCAGCACCCGAGCGGGGGGGCTCTACGAGCAGTACTTC. Amino acids: CASSTRAGGLYEQYF.